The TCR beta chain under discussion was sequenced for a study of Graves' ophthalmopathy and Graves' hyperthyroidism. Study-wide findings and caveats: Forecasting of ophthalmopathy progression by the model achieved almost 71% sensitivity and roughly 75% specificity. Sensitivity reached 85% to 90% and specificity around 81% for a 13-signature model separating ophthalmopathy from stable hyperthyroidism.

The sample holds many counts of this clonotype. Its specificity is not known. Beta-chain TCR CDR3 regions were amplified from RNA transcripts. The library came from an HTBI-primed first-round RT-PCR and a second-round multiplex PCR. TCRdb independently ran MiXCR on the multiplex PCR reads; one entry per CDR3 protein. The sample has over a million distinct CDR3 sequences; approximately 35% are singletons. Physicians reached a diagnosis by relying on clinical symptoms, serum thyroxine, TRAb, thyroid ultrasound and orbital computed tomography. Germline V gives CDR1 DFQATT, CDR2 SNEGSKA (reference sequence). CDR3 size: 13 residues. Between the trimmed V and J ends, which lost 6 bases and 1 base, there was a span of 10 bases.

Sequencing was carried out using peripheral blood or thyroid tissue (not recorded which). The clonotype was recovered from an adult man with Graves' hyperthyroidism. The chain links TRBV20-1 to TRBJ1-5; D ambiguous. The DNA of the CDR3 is TGCAGTGCGAGGGCGGGGAGCAATCAGCCCCAGCATTTT. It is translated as CSARAGSNQPQHF.